The 6 T cell receptor beta chains below all came from one sample that was sequenced in a study of CD8+CD57+ T cells in acquired aplastic anemia. Sequencing was done on patients that had shown CD8+CD57+ cell expansion by flow cytometry. Genomic DNA was employed as the template in profiling TCR beta VDJ and CDR3. TCRdb reprocessed the reads with MiXCR, giving one entry per CDR3 protein. This sample has over 150,000 distinct CDR3 sequences, with roughly 60% found just once. The sample was sorted CD4+, CD8+, or CD8+CD57+ T cells (not recorded which) from PBMCs. The receptors were gathered from a human donor with aplastic anemia.

The J gene is TRBJ1-2, the V gene TRBV10-3, with 7 bases that match TRBD1. This CDR3 has 12 amino acids. The germline gives CDR1 ENHRY, CDR2 SYGVKD. V shed 7 bases and J 10 bases; nucleotides not matched to a gene: 9. CDR3 protein: CAIKGTAPLYTF. The CDR3 DNA sequence: TGTGCCATCAAGGGGACAGCGCCGCTCTACACCTTC.

V usage is TRBV7-9 and J usage is TRBJ1-1; a possible D gene is TRBD1 (5 bases). The CDR3 runs to 14 residues. V lost 5 bases and J 4 bases, leaving 14 bases between the germline ends. Germline V gene sequence: CDR1 SEHNR, CDR2 FQNEAQ (reference sequence). The CDR3 protein is CASSTEGVGTEAFF. In nucleotides, the CDR3 is TGTGCCAGCAGCACAGAAGGGGTCGGCACTGAAGCTTTCTTT.

This clonotype was found many times. The chain carries TRBV20-1 and TRBJ1-1; no firm D call. CDR3 length: 14 residues. From germline, CDR1 is DFQATT and CDR2 SNEGSKA (reference sequence). V was cut by 0 bases and J by 3 bases, with 11 bases left in between. CDR3 residues: CSAREPFRDTEAFF. The CDR3 nucleotides are TGCAGTGCTAGAGAACCTTTTAGGGACACTGAAGCTTTCTTT.

The rearrangement joins TRBV7-2 to TRBJ1-1; perhaps TRBD1 as D (5 bases). The germline V and J ends were trimmed by 6 bases and 0 bases, with 14 bases remaining between them. The CDR3 loop spans 15 amino acids. CDR1 and CDR2 (germline): SGHTA, FQGNSA. The CDR3 nucleotides are TGTGCCAGCAGACTAACAGGCGCGATGAACACTGAAGCTTTCTTT. Its protein is CASRLTGAMNTEAFF.

Concerning this clonotype itself: A much larger clone differs by one base, so this may be a read error. The chain has TRBV6-5 and TRBJ1-5; tentatively, D is TRBD1 (5 bases). TRBJ2-3 matches the DNA end more closely, so the J call is doubtful. The CDR3 is 15 residues long. Per the germline V gene, CDR1 is MNHEY and CDR2 is SVGAGI. The CDR3 region has the DNA TGTGCCAGCAGTTACTCGAAAGGGGCCGGGCAGCCCCAGTATTTT. Its translation is CASSYSKGAGQPQYF.

This chain joins TRBV20-1 and TRBJ1-5; no firm D call. The CDR3 is made up of 13 amino acids. V lost 6 bases to trimming and J lost 4 bases, with 13 bases between them. CDR1 is DFQATT, CDR2 SNEGSKA, per germline (reference sequence). This CDR3 is CSAHSVGNQPQHF. Here the CDR3 DNA reads TGCAGTGCCCACTCGGTCGGGAATCAGCCCCAGCATTTT.